Described below is a single T cell receptor beta chain sequence and its context. Its target is unknown. V gave up 5 bases and J gave up 3 bases, with 17 bases separating them. Germline assignment: CDR1 LNHDA and CDR2 SQIVND (reference sequence). The CDR3 has 16 amino acids. Repertoires were generated with immunoSEQ multiplex PCR, while TCRdb's copy carries only in-frame clones and drops some. This table has around 24,000 clones, 73% appearing once. The sample belongs to a study of radiotherapy plus CTLA-4 blockade in lung cancer. Study findings and constraints: Clones of tumor-derived TCRs expanded in blood after radiotherapy plus ipilimumab. Reports state that early shifts in blood T cell clones, with interferon-beta, best predicted response.

V usage is TRBV19 and J usage is TRBJ2-1; D is uncertain. The sample here was peripheral blood, taken from a patient treated with radiotherapy plus ipilimumab. The sequence was obtained from a human donor with non-small cell lung cancer who had stable disease on radiotherapy plus ipilimumab. The CDR3: CASSPHSLLLYNEQFF. The CDR3, as DNA: TGTGCCAGTAGTCCCCACAGCCTCCTCCTCTACAATGAGCAGTTCTTC.